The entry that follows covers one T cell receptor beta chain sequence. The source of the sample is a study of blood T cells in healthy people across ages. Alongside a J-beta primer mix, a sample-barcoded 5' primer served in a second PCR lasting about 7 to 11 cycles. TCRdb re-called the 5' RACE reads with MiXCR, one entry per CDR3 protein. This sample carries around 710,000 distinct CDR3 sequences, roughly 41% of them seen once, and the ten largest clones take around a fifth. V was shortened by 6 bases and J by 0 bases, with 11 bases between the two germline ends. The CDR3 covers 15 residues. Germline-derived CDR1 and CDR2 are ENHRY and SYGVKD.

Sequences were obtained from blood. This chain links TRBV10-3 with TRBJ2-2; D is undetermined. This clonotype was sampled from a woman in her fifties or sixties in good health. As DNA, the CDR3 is TGTGCCATCAGGAAGGGTAACGCGAACACCGGGGAGCTGTTTTTT. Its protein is CAIRKGNANTGELFF.